Below are 21 T cell receptor beta chains sequenced from a single sample in a study of blood T cell repertoires in COVID-19. Measured with immunoSEQ multiplex PCR; TCRdb has only the in-frame clones, and not every one. The sample records approximately 280,000 clones, approximately 86% being singletons. Sequencing was carried out using peripheral blood. The receptors derive from a woman younger than 45 who had recovered from COVID-19.

The V and J genes are TRBV5-4 and TRBJ1-1; D might be TRBD1 (6 bases). The V gene lost 5 bases and the J gene lost 0 bases, with 17 bases spanning the gap. Germline CDR1 reads SGHNT; CDR2 reads YYREEE (reference sequence). This CDR3 has 16 residues. The CDR3 reads CASRGGAGQLNTEAFF. The CDR3 DNA reads as TGTGCCAGCAGGGGGGGGGCCGGACAGCTGAACACTGAAGCTTTCTTT.

This chain joins TRBV6-5 and TRBJ1-2, with 10 nucleotides matching TRBD1. Germline-derived CDR1 and CDR2 are MNHEY and SVGAGI. V was clipped by 7 bases and J by 4 bases; unmatched bases: 9. The CDR3 extends over 15 amino acids. CDR3 nucleotides: TGTGCCAGCACCCATTCCGGGACAGGGGCCTATGGCTACACCTTC. It is translated as CASTHSGTGAYGYTF.

The chain carries TRBV9 and TRBJ2-7, with a tentative D call TRBD2 (5 bases). Germline V gives CDR1 SGDLS, CDR2 YYNGEE. CDR3 size: 14 residues. V gave up 1 base and J gave up 6 bases, with 14 bases separating them. The CDR3 loop reads CASSVSEAAGEQYF. CDR3 DNA sequence: TGTGCCAGCAGCGTATCAGAAGCCGCGGGCGAGCAGTACTTC.

This chain links TRBV11-3 with TRBJ1-1, with D perhaps TRBD1 (6 bases). Between the trimmed V and J ends, which lost 0 bases and 1 base, there was a span of 18 bases. This CDR3 spans 18 amino acids. The germline V gene encodes CDR1 SGHNT and CDR2 YENEEA. Here the CDR3 DNA reads TGTGCCAGCAGCTTAGATCATTCGGGCCTAGGGGGGAACACTGAAGCTTTCTTT. It encodes CASSLDHSGLGGNTEAFF.

The CDR3 nucleotides read TGTGCCAGCTCACCACGGAGCAGGGGGCGAGTGAGTGGAAACACCATATATTTT. It yields the protein CASSPRSRGRVSGNTIYF. The V and J genes are TRBV18 and TRBJ1-3; TRBD1 matches 8 bases. Per germline, CDR1 KGHSH and CDR2 LQKENI. There are 18 residues in the CDR3. Trimming removed 1 base from V and 3 bases from J; junction bases left unmatched: 11.

V usage is TRBV2 and J usage is TRBJ2-4; D is possibly TRBD1 (5 bases). The germline V and J ends were trimmed by 0 bases and 15 bases, with 15 bases remaining between them. The V gene's germline CDR1 is SNHLY and CDR2 FYNNEI. This CDR3 is 13 amino acids long. The CDR3 DNA sequence: TGTGCCAGCAGTGAAGCGCTTCCTGGGGCTGGGTACTTC. Its protein product is CASSEALPGAGYF. Using reference TRBV2 and TRBJ2-4 for the parts outside the CDR3, the full variable domain is EPEVTQTPSHQVTQMGQEVILRCVPISNHLYFYWYRQILGQKVEFLVSFYNNEISEKSEIFDDQFSVERPDGSNFTLKIRSTKLEDSAMYFCASSEALPGAGYFGAGTRLSVL.

In DNA, the CDR3 is TGTGCCAGCAGCTTAGTAGGGAGGGATACGCAGTATTTT. This translates into CASSLVGRDTQYF. The V and J genes are TRBV7-2 and TRBJ2-3, with a weak D call TRBD2 (6 bases). CDR3 length: 13 amino acids. Trimming pared 1 base from V and 6 bases from J, leaving 8 bases between. Germline V CDR1 and CDR2: SGHTA, FQGNSA.

The chain has TRBV11-2 and TRBJ2-3; 7 bases fit TRBD2. Germline loops: CDR1 SGHAT, CDR2 FQNNGV. This CDR3 has 16 amino acids. The J segment lost 0 bases and the V segment lost 0 bases, leaving 3 bases of the junction unmatched. The CDR3 DNA sequence: TGTGCCAGCAGCTTAGAAGATAGCGGGAGCACAGATACGCAGTATTTT. Its translation: CASSLEDSGSTDTQYF.

This clone was seen more than once but under ten times. The gene calls are TRBV7-2 and TRBJ2-5; TRBD2 aligns across 9 bases. In germline, CDR1 is SGHTA, CDR2 FQGNSA. The ends lost 5 bases at V and 9 bases at J; junction bases unmatched: 13. The length of the CDR3 is 15 residues. The CDR3 protein is CASSPPAGGPAAQYF. The CDR3 nucleotides are TGTGCCAGCAGCCCCCCAGCGGGAGGCCCGGCGGCCCAGTACTTC.

This clone has just one count. This chain links TRBV7-2 with TRBJ2-5, with 7 bases lining up with TRBD1. V was pared by 0 bases and J by 6 bases, with 7 bases of the junction left unmatched. This CDR3 has 15 residues. Germline CDR1 reads SGHTA; CDR2 reads FQGNSA. CDR3 sequence (DNA): TGTGCCAGCAGCTTAGCACAGGGGAATCGTCAGACCCAGTACTTC. Residues: CASSLAQGNRQTQYF.

A single count supports this clone. The V call is TRBV5-1, the J call TRBJ1-2, with D uncertain. Trimming removed 4 bases from V and 1 base from J, with 5 bases in between. CDR1 and CDR2 from the germline V gene are SGHRS and YFSETQ. The CDR3 runs to 12 residues. For the CDR3, the DNA is TGCGCCAGCAGCACTGATAACTATGGCTACACCTTC. Its translation is CASSTDNYGYTF.

The chain uses TRBV19 and TRBJ2-7, with 11 bases identical to TRBD2. Trimming took 5 bases from V and 3 from J; bases not matched to a gene: 12. The CDR3 sequence is 17 residues long. Germline V gene lookup returns CDR1 LNHDA and CDR2 SQIVND (reference sequence). The CDR3 nucleotides read TGTGCCAGTAGTCCCCTCCCACTAGCGGGAGTAAACTACGAGCAGTACTTC. Translation: CASSPLPLAGVNYEQYF.

The genes are TRBV11-3 and TRBJ2-1; perhaps TRBD2 as D (6 bases). This CDR3 spans 12 amino acids. The V end was cut by 0 bases, the J end by 10 bases, with 7 bases between. Germline loops: CDR1 SGHNT, CDR2 YENEEA. CDR3 coding DNA: TGTGCCAGCAGCTTAGACGCGGGAGAGCAGTTCTTC. Translation gives CASSLDAGEQFF.

The V and J genes are TRBV4-2 and TRBJ2-1, with D unresolved. Germline V lookup: CDR1 LGHNA, CDR2 YNFKEQ. Trimming removed 4 bases from V and 6 bases from J, with 13 bases in between. The CDR3 spans 14 residues. CDR3 DNA sequence: TGTGCCAGCAGCCCCGTGGTAGCTACCAATGAGCAGTTCTTC. It is translated as CASSPVVATNEQFF.

The J gene is TRBJ1-3, the V gene TRBV9; D call uncertain. The CDR3 runs 14 residues. CDR1 is SGDLS, CDR2 YYNGEE, per germline. The V end lost 6 bases, the J end lost 7 bases, and 17 bases lay between the germline ends. The DNA for the CDR3 is TGTGCCAGCAACCAACCAGGACTGGGGAACACCATATATTTT. Translating gives CASNQPGLGNTIYF.

This clone was found once. V and J are TRBV30 and TRBJ1-3; no firm D call. Trimming removed 4 bases at V and 0 bases at J, with 4 bases between. Germline lookup yields CDR1 GTSNPN and CDR2 SVGIG (reference sequence). There are 12 residues in the CDR3. CDR3 in DNA: TGTGCCTGGATCTCCTCTGGAAACACCATATATTTT. It codes for CAWISSGNTIYF.

J is TRBJ2-1 and V is TRBV4-2; TRBD2 is a possible D gene (5 bases). Germline V gene sequence: CDR1 LGHNA, CDR2 YNFKEQ. Trimming stripped 2 bases from V and 9 bases from J, with 11 bases between. The CDR3 has 13 amino acids. The CDR3 region has the DNA TGTGCCAGCAGCCAACCCGGGGTTGGTGAGCAGTTCTTC. Translation: CASSQPGVGEQFF.

V usage is TRBV18 and J usage is TRBJ2-1; TRBD2 agrees at 8 bases. The junction had 11 bases not matched to a gene; V was cut back by 9 bases and J by 7 bases. CDR1 and CDR2 (germline): KGHSH, LQKENI. The CDR3 has 14 amino acids. The CDR3 loop reads CASRTGGASNEQFF. The CDR3 DNA sequence: TGTGCCAGTAGAACGGGGGGGGCCTCAAATGAGCAGTTCTTC. The full variable domain, its missing parts supplied by reference TRBV18 and TRBJ2-1, is NAGVMQNPRHLVRRRGQEARLRCSPMKGHSHVYWYRQLPEEGLKFMVYLQKENIIDESGMPKERFSAEFPKEGPSILRIQQVVRGDSAAYFCASRTGGASNEQFFGPGTRLTVL.

The genes are TRBV7-9 and TRBJ2-3; possible D gene TRBD2, 5 bases. CDR3 length: 14 residues. The V gene lost 6 bases and the J gene lost 5 bases, with 15 bases spanning the gap. Per germline, CDR1 SEHNR and CDR2 FQNEAQ (reference sequence). CDR3 sequence (DNA): TGTGCCAGCAGACAACGGGGAATCGGAGATACGCAGTATTTT. Encoded protein: CASRQRGIGDTQYF.

The rearrangement links TRBV29-1 to TRBJ2-3; perhaps TRBD1 as D (6 bases). There are 13 residues in the CDR3. V gave up 3 bases and J gave up 3 bases, with 10 bases separating them. Germline CDR1 is SQVTM and CDR2 is ANQGSEA. CDR3 amino acids: CSVEVQGTDTQYF. DNA for the CDR3: TGCAGCGTTGAGGTACAGGGTACAGATACGCAGTATTTT.

A few counts support this clone. The chain has TRBV27 and TRBJ1-1; weak D call: TRBD1 (5 bases). V lost 5 bases, J lost 5 bases, and 12 bases lay in between. Germline CDR1 and CDR2: MNHEY and SMNVEV (reference sequence). CDR3 length: 13 amino acids. CDR3 loop: CASSEYRSTEAFF. The CDR3 region has the DNA TGTGCCAGCAGTGAATACAGGAGTACTGAAGCTTTCTTT.